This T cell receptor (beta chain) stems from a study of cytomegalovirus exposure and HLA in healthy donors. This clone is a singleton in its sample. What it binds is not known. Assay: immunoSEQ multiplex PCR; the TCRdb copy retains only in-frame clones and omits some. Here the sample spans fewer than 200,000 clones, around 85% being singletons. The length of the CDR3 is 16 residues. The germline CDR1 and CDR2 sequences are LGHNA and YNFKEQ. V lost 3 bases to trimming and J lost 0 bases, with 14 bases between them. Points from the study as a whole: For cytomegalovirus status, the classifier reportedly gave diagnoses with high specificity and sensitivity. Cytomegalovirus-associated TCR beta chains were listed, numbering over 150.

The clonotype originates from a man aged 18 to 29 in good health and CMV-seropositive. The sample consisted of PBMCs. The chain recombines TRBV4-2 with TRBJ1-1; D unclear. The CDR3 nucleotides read TGTGCCAGCAGCCATCCAGGAACACTCATGAACACTGAAGCTTTCTTT. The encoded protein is CASSHPGTLMNTEAFF.